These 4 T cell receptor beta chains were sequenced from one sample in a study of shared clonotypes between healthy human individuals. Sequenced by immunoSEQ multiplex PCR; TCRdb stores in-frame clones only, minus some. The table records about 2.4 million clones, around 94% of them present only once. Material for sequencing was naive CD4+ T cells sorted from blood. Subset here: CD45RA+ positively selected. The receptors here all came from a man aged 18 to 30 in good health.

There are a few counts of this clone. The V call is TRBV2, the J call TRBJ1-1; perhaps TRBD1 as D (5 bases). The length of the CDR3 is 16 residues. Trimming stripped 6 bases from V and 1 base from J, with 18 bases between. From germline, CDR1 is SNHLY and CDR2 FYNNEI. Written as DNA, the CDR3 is TGTGCCAGCAGCCCTGGTTATTTAGGGACGAACACTGAAGCTTTCTTT. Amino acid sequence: CASSPGYLGTNTEAFF. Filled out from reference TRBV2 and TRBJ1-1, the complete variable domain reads EPEVTQTPSHQVTQMGQEVILRCVPISNHLYFYWYRQILGQKVEFLVSFYNNEISEKSEIFDDQFSVERPDGSNFTLKIRSTKLEDSAMYFCASSPGYLGTNTEAFFGQGTRLTVV.

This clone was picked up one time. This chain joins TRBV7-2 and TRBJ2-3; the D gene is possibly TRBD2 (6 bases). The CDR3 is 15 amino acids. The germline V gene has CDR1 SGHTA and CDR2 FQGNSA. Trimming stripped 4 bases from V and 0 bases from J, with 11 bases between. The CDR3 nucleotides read TGTGCCAGCAGCTCTAGCGTAGTGAGCACAGATACGCAGTATTTT. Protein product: CASSSSVVSTDTQYF.

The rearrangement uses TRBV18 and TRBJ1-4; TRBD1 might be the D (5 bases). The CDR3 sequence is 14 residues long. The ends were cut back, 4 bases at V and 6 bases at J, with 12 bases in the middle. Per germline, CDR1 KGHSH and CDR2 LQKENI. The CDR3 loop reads CASSLGPGDEKLFF. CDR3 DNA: TGTGCCAGCTCACTGGGTCCGGGGGATGAAAAACTGTTTTTT.

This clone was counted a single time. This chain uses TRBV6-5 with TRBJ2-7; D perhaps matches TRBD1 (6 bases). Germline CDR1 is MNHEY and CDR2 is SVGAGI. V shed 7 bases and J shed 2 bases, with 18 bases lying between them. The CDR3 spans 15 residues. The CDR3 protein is CASTKTLQGTYEQYF. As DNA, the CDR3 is TGTGCCAGCACCAAAACTCTACAGGGAACCTACGAGCAGTACTTC.